Included here is one T cell receptor (beta chain) sequence, with context. What this receptor recognizes is not known. Gene names and germline sequences here are all drawn from mouse data. The read comes to an end 1 residue before the CDR3 does, leaving the germline J gene to fill in the end. The germline V gene sets CDR1 to MSHET and CDR2 to SYDVDS. The CDR3 numbers 14 residues from cysteine through phenylalanine. Shown are 39 bases from within the CDR3, in frame from base 1. The trim is 1 base for V and 0 bases for J, with a gap of 4 bases between the germline ends. These data originate in a study of tissue T cells after allogeneic stem cell transplantation (dated by TCRdb to about 2022). For the wider study: Using research autopsies of patients with and without GVHD, plus mouse models of GVHD, the study profiled TCR beta repertoires across many tissues. The human part of the study was a prospective observational study with no blinding and no randomization.

Library preparation employed the immunoSEQ multiplex PCR assay. Adaptive Biotechnologies performed TCRbeta CDR3 sequencing at survey depth and reported CDR3 sequences, V/J genes, productive frequency, and template counts. Amplification of TCR beta CDR3 regions started from genomic DNA instead of RNA. As for how the authors treated the data: Pairwise repertoire overlap between tissues was quantified with Jensen-Shannon divergence, where 1 means complete divergence and 0 identical. Tissues were grouped by single-linkage agglomerative hierarchical clustering of pairwise JSD values, and the clustering results were shown as dendrograms. All patient samples were analyzed with GLIPH2 using simulation_depth 1000, kmer_min_depth 3 and cdr3_length_cutoff 8, and only groups containing more than two unique CDR3s were kept. A standardized tissue-overlap score was generated by extrapolating Jaccard GLIPH-group overlap across patients to a standard repertoire size of 1000 clones. Linear mixed-effect models, with tissue as a fixed effect and individual as a random effect, were used to test how diversity related to clinical or experimental variables. TCRdb's version of the immuneACCESS table is confined to in-frame rearrangements and falls short of the full clone set. An unresolved V gene accounts for under half of the shortfall where checked; the remainder is of unknown origin. From that table come the V and J calls and clone size; the DNA was used to work out D and trimming. Recorded for this sample are approximately 3,000 clones; about 46% of them occurred a single time. The ten largest clones represent around 16% of the sample.

What the research found in general, with its limitations: The study did not establish which tissue TCRs were alloreactive or antigen-specific, and some clones may have been host cells that persisted. Within patients, how anatomically similar tissues were was a major factor shaping TCR repertoire composition, regardless of disease or transplant status. Only a few T cell clones appeared in more than one patient, yet motif-based clustering showed tissue-specific repertoire signatures that were shared between patients. The patient cohort was small and varied clinically, and sampling depth was recognized as a limitation. In both patients and mice, only a limited portion of the TCR repertoire detected in tissues was captured by blood and spleen T cells.

The sample's time point, from its label and the paper: mouse harvest day 14 after allogeneic transplant. Mouse grafts consisting of 10^7 T-cell-depleted bone marrow cells combined with 10^6 splenic CD5+ T cells were administered by tail vein injection. Mouse GVHD was modeled in a major MHC-mismatch B6 (H2b) into BALB/c (H2d) model, with tissues profiled at day 7 or 14. On day 7 or 14 post-transplant, mouse tissues and retro-orbital blood were harvested with separate sterile tools for each animal, and livers were flushed beforehand. Before genomic DNA isolation with the DNeasy Blood & Tissue Kit, mouse tissues were minced with razor blades in buffered saline.

This TCR came from a female BALB/c mouse given C57BL/6 T cells with graft-versus-host disease after an allogeneic hematopoietic cell transplant. Rearrangement joined TRBV29 to TRBJ2-1, with the D gene not clear enough to name. Input material: gut tissue. Incomplete CDR3 DNA: TGTGCTAGCAGTTTATTGGGTAACTATGCTGAGCAGTTC. Protein translation: CASSLLGNYAEQF. The full CDR3 sequence reads CASSLLGNYAEQFF.